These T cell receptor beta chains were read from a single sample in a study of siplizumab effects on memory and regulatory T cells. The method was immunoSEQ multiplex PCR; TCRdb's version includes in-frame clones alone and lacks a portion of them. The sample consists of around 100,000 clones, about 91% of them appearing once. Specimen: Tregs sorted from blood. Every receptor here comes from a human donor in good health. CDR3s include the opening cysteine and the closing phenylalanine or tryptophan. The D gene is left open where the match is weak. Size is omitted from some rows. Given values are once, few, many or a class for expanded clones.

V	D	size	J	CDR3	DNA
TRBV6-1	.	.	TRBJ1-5	CASSRQADQPQHF	TGTGCCAGCAGTCGACAGGCCGATCAGCCCCAGCATTTT
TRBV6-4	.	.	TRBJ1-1	CASSASGRINTEAFF	TGTGCCAGCAGTGCATCAGGACGGATAAACACTGAAGCTTTCTTT
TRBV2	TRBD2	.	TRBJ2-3	CASERDFTDTQYF	TGTGCCAGTGAGCGGGATTTCACAGATACGCAGTATTTT
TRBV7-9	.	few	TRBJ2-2	CASSFFTGELFF	TGTGCCAGCAGCTTCTTCACCGGGGAGCTGTTTTTT
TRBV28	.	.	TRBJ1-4	CASSSDSDEKLFF	TGTGCCAGCAGCTCGGACTCAGATGAAAAACTGTTTTTT
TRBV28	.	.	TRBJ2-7	CASSLRYEQYF	TGTGCCAGCAGTTTAAGGTACGAGCAGTACTTC
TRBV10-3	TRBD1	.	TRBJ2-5	CAISESGGVGETQYF	TGTGCCATCAGTGAGTCAGGGGGCGTAGGGGAGACCCAGTACTTC
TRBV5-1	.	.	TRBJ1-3	CASSLEGSGNTIYF	TGCGCCAGCAGCTTGGAGGGCTCTGGAAACACCATATATTTT
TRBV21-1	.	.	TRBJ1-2	CASIRQYTINYGYTF	TGTGCCAGCATCCGGCAGTACACTATTAACTATGGCTACACCTTC
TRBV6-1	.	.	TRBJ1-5	CANSEVFRGNQPQHF	TGTGCCAACAGTGAAGTCTTTCGGGGGAATCAGCCCCAGCATTTT
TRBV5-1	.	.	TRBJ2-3	CASSLGLAADTQYF	TGCGCCAGCAGCTTAGGCCTAGCAGCAGATACGCAGTATTTT
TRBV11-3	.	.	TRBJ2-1	CASSFSINNEQFF	TGTGCCAGCAGCTTCTCGATAAACAATGAGCAGTTCTTC
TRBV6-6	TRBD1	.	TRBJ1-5	CASSYSGQGSQPQHF	TGTGCCAGCAGTTACTCCGGACAGGGGAGTCAGCCCCAGCATTTT
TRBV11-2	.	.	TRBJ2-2	CATSPGGQSTGELFF	TGTGCCACCTCTCCCGGGGGGCAAAGCACCGGGGAGCTGTTTTTT
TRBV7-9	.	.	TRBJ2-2	CASRPLTWDANTGELFF	TGTGCCAGCAGGCCACTGACGTGGGACGCGAACACCGGGGAGCTGTTTTTT
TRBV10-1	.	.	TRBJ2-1	CASSDTVGWGSEQFF	TGCGCCAGCAGTGATACGGTAGGGTGGGGAAGTGAGCAGTTCTTC
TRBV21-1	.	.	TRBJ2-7	CASSNLAGVWYEQYF	TGTGCCAGCAGCAATTTAGCGGGAGTTTGGTACGAGCAGTACTTC
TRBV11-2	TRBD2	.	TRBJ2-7	CASSLALAGEFYEQYF	TGTGCCAGCAGCTTGGCCCTAGCGGGAGAATTCTACGAGCAGTACTTC
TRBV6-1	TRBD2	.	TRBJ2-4	CASSDGTRLLAKNIQYF	TGTGCCAGCAGTGACGGGACTAGACTACTAGCCAAAAACATTCAGTACTTC
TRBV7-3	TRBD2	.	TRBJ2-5	CASSPRGGLAGGPQETQYF	TGTGCCAGCAGCCCGCGGGGGGGACTAGCGGGAGGGCCACAAGAGACCCAGTACTTC
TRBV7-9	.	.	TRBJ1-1	CASSPWRGGLTRFDTEAFF	TGTGCCAGCAGCCCGTGGAGGGGGGGCCTGACGAGATTCGACACTGAAGCTTTCTTT
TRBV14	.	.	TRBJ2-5	CAGQGTQYF	TGTGCCGGGCAAGGGACCCAGTACTTC
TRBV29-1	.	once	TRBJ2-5	CSAGVSQETQYF	TGCAGCGCGGGAGTCAGCCAAGAGACCCAGTACTTC
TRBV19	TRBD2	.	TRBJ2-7	CASSLRLAVGEQYF	TGTGCCAGTAGTCTCCGACTAGCGGTGGGGGAGCAGTACTTC
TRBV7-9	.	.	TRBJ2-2	CASSSLGAVTGELFF	TGTGCCAGCAGCTCGTTAGGGGCAGTAACCGGGGAGCTGTTTTTT
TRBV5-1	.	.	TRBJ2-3	CASKGLRETGDTQYF	TGCGCCAGCAAGGGGCTGCGGGAGACAGGAGATACGCAGTATTTT
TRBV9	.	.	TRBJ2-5	CASSDDVGRERETQYF	TGTGCCAGCAGCGACGACGTTGGCAGGGAGCGCGAGACCCAGTACTTC
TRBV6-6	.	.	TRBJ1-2	CASSYSTDYGYTF	TGTGCCAGCAGTTACTCGACGGACTATGGCTACACCTTC
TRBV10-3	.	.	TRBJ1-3	CAISSDGTSGNTIYF	TGTGCCATCAGCTCCGACGGGACCTCTGGAAACACCATATATTTT
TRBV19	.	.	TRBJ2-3	CASSWDPTDTQYF	TGTGCCAGTAGTTGGGACCCCACAGATACGCAGTATTTT
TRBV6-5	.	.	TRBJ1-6	CASSYINSPLHF	TGTGCCAGCAGTTACATCAATTCACCCCTCCACTTT
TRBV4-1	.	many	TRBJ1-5	CASSQAGVVGLGYQPQHF	TGCGCCAGCAGCCAAGCCGGAGTCGTGGGTTTGGGATATCAGCCCCAGCATTTT